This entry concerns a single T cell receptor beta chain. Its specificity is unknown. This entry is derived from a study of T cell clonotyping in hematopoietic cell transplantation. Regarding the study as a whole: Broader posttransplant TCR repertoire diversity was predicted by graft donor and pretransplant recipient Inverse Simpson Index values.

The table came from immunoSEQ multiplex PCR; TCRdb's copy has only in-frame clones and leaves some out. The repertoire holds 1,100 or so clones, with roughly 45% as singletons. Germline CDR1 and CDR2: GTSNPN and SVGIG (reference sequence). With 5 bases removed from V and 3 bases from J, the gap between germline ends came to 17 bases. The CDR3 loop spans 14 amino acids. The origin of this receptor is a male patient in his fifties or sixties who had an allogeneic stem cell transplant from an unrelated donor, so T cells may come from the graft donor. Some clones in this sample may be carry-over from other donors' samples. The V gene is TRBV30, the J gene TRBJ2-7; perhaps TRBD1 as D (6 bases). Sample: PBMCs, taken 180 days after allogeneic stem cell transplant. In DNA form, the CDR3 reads TGTGCCTGGTCCCTTGGGGGCTATATCTACGAGCAGTACTTC. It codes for CAWSLGGYIYEQYF.